A single sample is the source of the 8 T cell receptor beta chains below, sequenced in a study of cytomegalovirus exposure and HLA in healthy donors. The PCR contained 60 Vbeta and 13 Jbeta primers. Profiled with immunoSEQ multiplex PCR; TCRdb holds only in-frame clones, not every one. In the table there are approximately 130,000 clones, around three quarters of which are singletons. Material for sequencing was PBMCs. The receptors stem from a woman aged 50 to 60 in good health and CMV-seronegative.

The chain has TRBV5-1 and TRBJ2-5, with 14 bases lining up with TRBD2. V dropped 4 bases and J dropped 4; count of bases not matched to a gene: 6. The CDR3 is 16 amino acids. Germline V CDR1 and CDR2: SGHRS, YFSETQ. DNA for the CDR3: TGCGCCAGCAGCGGACTAGCGGGAGGTACGGTAGAGACCCAGTACTTC. Amino acids: CASSGLAGGTVETQYF. The full variable domain, in which reference TRBV5-1 and TRBJ2-5 provide the parts outside the CDR3, is KAGVTQTPRYLIKTRGQQVTLSCSPISGHRSVSWYQQTPGQGLQFLFEYFSETQRNKGNFPGRFSGRQFSNSRSEMNVSTLELGDSALYLCASSGLAGGTVETQYFGPGTRLLVL.

The chain employs TRBV6-4 and TRBJ1-2; no clear D. CDR3 length: 14 residues. The germline V gene encodes CDR1 MRHNA and CDR2 SNTAGT. Trimming took off 3 bases at V and 8 bases at J, with 16 bases between the two ends. CDR3 amino acids: CASSEAPTTGGYTF. The CDR3, as DNA: TGTGCCAGCAGTGAGGCACCGACTACGGGAGGCTACACCTTC.

The chain has TRBV29-1 and TRBJ2-7, with TRBD2 identical over 12 bases. This CDR3 comprises 14 residues. Germline trimming cut 5 bases from V and 2 bases from J; bases unmatched to any gene: 4. The germline CDR1 and CDR2 sequences are SQVTM and ANQGSEA. The DNA of the CDR3 is TGCAGCGTTCTGACTAGCGGGAGACCCTACGAGCAGTACGTC. This codes for CSVLTSGRPYEQYV.

V is TRBV27 and J is TRBJ1-2, with 9 bases aligning to TRBD1. The CDR3 has 14 residues. V trimming: 2 bases; J trimming: 2 bases; junction bases outside the gene matches: 0. Germline V CDR1 and CDR2: MNHEY, SMNVEV (reference sequence). Here the CDR3 reads CASSLGTGNYGYTF. In DNA form, the CDR3 reads TGTGCCAGCAGTTTAGGGACAGGGAACTATGGCTACACCTTC.

This chain connects TRBV7-9 to TRBJ1-4; D is undetermined. Germline V gives CDR1 SEHNR, CDR2 FQNEAQ (reference sequence). This CDR3 is 16 amino acids long. Trimming removed 2 bases at V and 4 bases at J, with 14 bases between. CDR3 coding DNA: TGTGCCAGCAGCTTATTCTGGCAGCCGGGTAATGAAAAACTGTTTTTT. This codes for CASSLFWQPGNEKLFF.

The rearrangement joins TRBV29-1 to TRBJ2-5; tentative D call: TRBD2 (6 bases). The CDR3 sequence is 12 residues long. The ends were cut back, 7 bases at V and 5 bases at J, with 14 bases in the middle. Germline CDR1 reads SQVTM; CDR2 reads ANQGSEA. The DNA for the CDR3 is TGCAGCGGTCGGGACTTTAGGGAGACCCAGTACTTC. Protein sequence: CSGRDFRETQYF.

This rearrangement joins TRBV5-4 to TRBJ2-7, with D maybe TRBD2 (5 bases). Trimming stripped 4 bases from V and 1 base from J, with 12 bases between. Germline CDR1 is SGHNT and CDR2 is YYREEE (reference sequence). The CDR3 contains 14 residues. CDR3 region: CASSHISGSYEQYF. The CDR3 nucleotides are TGTGCCAGCAGCCACATCTCGGGGTCCTACGAGCAGTACTTC.

This clone has only a few counts. This chain connects TRBV5-1 to TRBJ2-1; D unresolved. The V end was cut by 6 bases, the J end by 4 bases, with 14 bases between. From germline, CDR1 is SGHRS and CDR2 YFSETQ. The length of the CDR3 is 14 residues. DNA of the CDR3: TGCGCCAGCAAGGCGGTCTTTGGGTACAATGAGCAGTTCTTC. Translated, it gives CASKAVFGYNEQFF.